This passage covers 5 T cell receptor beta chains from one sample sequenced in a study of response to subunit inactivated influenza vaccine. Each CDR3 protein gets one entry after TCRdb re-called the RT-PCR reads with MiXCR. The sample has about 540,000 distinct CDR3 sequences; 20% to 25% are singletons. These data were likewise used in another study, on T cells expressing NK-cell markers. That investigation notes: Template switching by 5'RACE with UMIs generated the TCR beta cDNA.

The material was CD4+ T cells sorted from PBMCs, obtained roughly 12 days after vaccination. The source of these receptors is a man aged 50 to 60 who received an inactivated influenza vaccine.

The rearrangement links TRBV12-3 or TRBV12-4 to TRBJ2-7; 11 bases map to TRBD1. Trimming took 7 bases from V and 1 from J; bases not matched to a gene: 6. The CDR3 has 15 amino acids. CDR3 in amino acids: CASTLGQGGSYEQYF. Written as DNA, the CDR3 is TGTGCCAGCACCTTGGGACAGGGGGGGTCCTACGAGCAGTACTTC.

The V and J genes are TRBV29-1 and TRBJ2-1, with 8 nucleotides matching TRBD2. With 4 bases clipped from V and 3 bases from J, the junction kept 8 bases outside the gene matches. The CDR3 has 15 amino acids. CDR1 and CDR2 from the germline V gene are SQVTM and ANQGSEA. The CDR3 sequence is CSVASRLAIYNEQFF. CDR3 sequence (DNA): TGCAGCGTTGCTTCGAGACTAGCGATCTACAATGAGCAGTTCTTC.

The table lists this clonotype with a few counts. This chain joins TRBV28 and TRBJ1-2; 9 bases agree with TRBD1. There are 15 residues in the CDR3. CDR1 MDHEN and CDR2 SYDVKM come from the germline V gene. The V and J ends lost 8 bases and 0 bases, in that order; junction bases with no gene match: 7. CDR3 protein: CASLTGGAANYGYTF. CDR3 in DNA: TGTGCCAGCCTTACAGGGGGCGCTGCTAACTATGGCTACACCTTC.

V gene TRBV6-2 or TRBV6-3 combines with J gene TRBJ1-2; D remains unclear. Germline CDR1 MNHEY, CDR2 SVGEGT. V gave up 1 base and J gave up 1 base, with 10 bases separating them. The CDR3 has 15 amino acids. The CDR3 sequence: CASSYFRGDNYGYTF. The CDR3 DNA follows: TGTGCCAGCAGTTACTTCCGGGGAGATAACTATGGCTACACCTTC.

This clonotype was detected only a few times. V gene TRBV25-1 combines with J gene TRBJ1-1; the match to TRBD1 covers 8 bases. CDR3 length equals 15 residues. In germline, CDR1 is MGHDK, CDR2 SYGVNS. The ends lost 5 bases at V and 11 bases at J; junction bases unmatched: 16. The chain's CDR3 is CASSSPLQGAAAAFF. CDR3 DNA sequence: TGTGCCAGCAGTTCACCCCTCCAGGGGGCGGCTGCCGCTTTCTTT.